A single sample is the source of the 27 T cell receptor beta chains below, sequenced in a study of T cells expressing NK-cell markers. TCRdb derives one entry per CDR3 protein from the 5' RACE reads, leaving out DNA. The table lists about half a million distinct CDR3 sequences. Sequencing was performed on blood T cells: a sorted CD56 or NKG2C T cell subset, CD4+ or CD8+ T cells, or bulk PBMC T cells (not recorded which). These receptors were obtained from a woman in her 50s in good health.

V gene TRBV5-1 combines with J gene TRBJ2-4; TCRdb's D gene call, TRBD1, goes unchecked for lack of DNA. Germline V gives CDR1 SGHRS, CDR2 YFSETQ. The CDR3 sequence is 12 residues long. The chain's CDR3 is CASSAGENIQYF.

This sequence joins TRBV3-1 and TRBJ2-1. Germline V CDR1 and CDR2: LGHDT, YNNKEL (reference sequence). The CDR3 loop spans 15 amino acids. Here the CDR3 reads CASSQELLSYNEQFF.

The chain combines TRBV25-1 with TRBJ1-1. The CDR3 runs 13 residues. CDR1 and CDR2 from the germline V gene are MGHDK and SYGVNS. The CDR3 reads CASSEYGLVEAFF.

This CDR3 is CSARRRAVLTDTQYF. The genes are TRBV20-1 and TRBJ2-3; there is no DNA to check the TCRdb D call of TRBD1. Looked up from germline, CDR1 is DFQATT and CDR2 is SNEGSKA (reference sequence). The CDR3 is made up of 15 amino acids.

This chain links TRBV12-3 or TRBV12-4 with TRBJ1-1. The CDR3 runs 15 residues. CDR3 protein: CASSLEGNLDTEAFF.

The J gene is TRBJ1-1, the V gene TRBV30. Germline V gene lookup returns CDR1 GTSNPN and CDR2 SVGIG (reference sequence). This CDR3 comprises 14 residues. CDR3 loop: CAWRVQGTSSGAFF.

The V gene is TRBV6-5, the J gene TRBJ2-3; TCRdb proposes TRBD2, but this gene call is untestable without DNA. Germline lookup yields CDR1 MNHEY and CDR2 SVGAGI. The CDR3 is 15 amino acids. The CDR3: CASSVAGETTDTQYF.

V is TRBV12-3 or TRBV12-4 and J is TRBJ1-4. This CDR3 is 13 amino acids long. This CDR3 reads CASKALVNEKLFF.

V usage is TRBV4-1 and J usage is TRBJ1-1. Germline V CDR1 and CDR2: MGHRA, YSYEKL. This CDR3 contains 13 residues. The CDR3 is CASSQRTLTEAFF.

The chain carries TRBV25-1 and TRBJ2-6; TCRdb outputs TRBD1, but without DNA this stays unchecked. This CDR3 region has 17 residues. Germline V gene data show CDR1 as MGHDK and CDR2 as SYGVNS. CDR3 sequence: CASSLAQGRSGANVLTF.

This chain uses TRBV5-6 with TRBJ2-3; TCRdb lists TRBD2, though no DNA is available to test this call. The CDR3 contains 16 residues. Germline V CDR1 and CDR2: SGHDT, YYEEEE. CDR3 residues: CASSLIGRGTSDTQYF.

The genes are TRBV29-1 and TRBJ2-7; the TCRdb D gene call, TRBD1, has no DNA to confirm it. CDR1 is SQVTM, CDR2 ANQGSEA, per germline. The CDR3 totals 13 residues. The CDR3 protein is CSVGTGMIYEQYF.

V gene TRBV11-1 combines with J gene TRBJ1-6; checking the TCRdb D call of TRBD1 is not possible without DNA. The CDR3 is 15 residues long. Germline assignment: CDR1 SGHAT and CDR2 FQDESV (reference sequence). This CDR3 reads CASSSLGHLSSPLHF.

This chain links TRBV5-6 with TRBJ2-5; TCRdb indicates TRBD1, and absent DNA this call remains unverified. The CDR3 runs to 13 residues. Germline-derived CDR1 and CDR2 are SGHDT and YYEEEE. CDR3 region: CASSPYQGETQYF.

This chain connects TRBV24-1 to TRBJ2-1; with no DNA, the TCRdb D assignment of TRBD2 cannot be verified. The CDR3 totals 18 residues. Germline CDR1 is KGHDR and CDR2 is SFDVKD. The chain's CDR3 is CATSAATATSGRANEQFF.

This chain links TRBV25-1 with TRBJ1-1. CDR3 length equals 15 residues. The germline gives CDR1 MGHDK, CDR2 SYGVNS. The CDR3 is CASSEFRRPAGEAFF.

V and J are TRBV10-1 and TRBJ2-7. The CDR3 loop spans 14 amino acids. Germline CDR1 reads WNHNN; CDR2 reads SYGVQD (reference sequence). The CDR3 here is CASSESSSFYEQYF.

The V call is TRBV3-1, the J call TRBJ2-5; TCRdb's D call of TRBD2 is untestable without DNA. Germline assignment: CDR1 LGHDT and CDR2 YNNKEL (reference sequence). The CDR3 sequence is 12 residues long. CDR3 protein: CASSRETETQYF.

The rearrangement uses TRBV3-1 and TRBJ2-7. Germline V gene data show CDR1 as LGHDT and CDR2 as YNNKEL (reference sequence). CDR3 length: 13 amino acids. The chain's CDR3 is CASSSDQSYEQYF.

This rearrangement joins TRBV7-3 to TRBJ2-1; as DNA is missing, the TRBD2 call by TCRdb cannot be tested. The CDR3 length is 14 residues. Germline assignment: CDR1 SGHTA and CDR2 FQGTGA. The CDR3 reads CASSSGLAGGYEFF.

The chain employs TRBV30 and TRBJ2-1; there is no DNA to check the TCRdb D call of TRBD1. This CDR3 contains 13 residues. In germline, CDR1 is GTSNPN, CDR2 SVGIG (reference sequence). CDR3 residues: CAWTGGGHTAQFF.

The CDR3 loop reads CASGGGTYNSPLHF. This chain uses TRBV12-3 or TRBV12-4 with TRBJ1-6; as DNA is missing, the TRBD1 call by TCRdb cannot be tested. The CDR3 covers 14 residues.

The CDR3 sequence is CASSLRFPRDAASYEQYF. V and J are TRBV7-8 and TRBJ2-7; TCRdb proposes TRBD1, but this gene call is untestable without DNA. In germline, CDR1 is SGHVS, CDR2 FQNEAQ. The CDR3 is 18 amino acids.

CDR3 amino acids: CATSDPRTGNMGEQFF. The J gene is TRBJ2-1, the V gene TRBV24-1; there is no DNA to check the TCRdb D call of TRBD1. Germline V gene lookup returns CDR1 KGHDR and CDR2 SFDVKD. The CDR3 runs 16 residues.

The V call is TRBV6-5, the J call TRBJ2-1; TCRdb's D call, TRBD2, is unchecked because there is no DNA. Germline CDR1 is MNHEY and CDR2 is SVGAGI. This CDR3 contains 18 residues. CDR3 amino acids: CASSSEPLAGGIGSEQFF.

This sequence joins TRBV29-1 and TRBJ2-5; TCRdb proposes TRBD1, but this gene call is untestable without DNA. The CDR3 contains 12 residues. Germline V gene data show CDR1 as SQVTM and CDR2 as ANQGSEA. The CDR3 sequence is CSVETGLGAQYF.

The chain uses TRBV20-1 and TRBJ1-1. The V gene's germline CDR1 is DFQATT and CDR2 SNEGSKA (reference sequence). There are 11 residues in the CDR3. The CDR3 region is CSARNSAEAFF.